This TCR beta chain originates from a study of blood T cell repertoires in COVID-19. Looking at the study overall: Samples of COVID-19 (acute and convalescent) were obtained from the United States, Italy and Spain. The analysed material was cDNA or gDNA that came from T cells, B-cell-depleted T cells, or PBMCs.

TCRdb's table, derived via immunoSEQ multiplex PCR, lists solely in-frame clones and lacks some. The sample includes approximately 180,000 clones, more than 75% of them seen just once. Trimming left V 2 bases short and J 3 bases short, with 5 bases between. CDR3 length: 14 residues. Germline V gene lookup returns CDR1 MNHEY and CDR2 SMNVEV (reference sequence). This clone has just a few counts. Enrolled during active infection, Seattle patients were then followed longitudinally. The gene calls are TRBV27 and TRBJ2-6; D is unresolved. This sequence originates from a person aged 70 to 85 with COVID-19, enrolled during active disease. The sequencing input was peripheral blood. The DNA of the CDR3 is TGTGCCAGCAGTTTAGAGGTTGGGGCCAACGTCCTGACTTTC. Translating it yields CASSLEVGANVLTF.